The text below deals with one T cell receptor (beta chain). The data were obtained in a study of T-cell reconstitution after alpha-beta-depleted transplantation in children. The CDR3 is 12 residues long. Trimming left V 2 bases short and J 6 bases short, with 7 bases between. As it was prepared, the TCRbeta library received unique molecular identifiers. TCRdb re-called the PCR reads with MiXCR, one entry per CDR3 protein. The table lists 250,000 to 350,000 distinct CDR3 sequences, more than 9% of them singletons. This clonotype was obtained from a human donor who donated a stem cell graft to a child with SCID. The chain has TRBV12-3 or TRBV12-4 and TRBJ1-2; a weak D match, TRBD1 (5 bases). Sequencing used PBMCs from the stem cell graft donor, obtained from the stem cell graft. As DNA, the CDR3 is TGTGCCAGCAGTTTATCAGGGAATGGCTACACCTTC. It specifies CASSLSGNGYTF.